What follows describes a single TCR beta chain. The assay was immunoSEQ multiplex PCR, and TCRdb's table has in-frame clones only and misses some. The sample consists of 75,000 to 90,000 clones, around 90% of them appearing once. The data were obtained in a study of control samples from healthy donors and cancer patients. This sequence was found in a woman in her 50s with colorectal cancer. The sequencing sample was made of PBMCs.

The CDR3 sequence is CASSPDVVLLYPNYGYTF. The CDR3 DNA is TGTGCCAGCAGTCCCGACGTCGTTTTACTTTACCCTAACTATGGCTACACCTTC. The rearrangement joins TRBV28 to TRBJ1-2; D is unresolved. V dropped 5 bases and J dropped 0 bases, with 22 bases sitting between them. CDR1 and CDR2 from the germline V gene are MDHEN and SYDVKM. This CDR3 is 18 amino acids long.